This T cell receptor beta chain derives from a study of shared clonotypes between healthy human individuals. Study findings and constraints: Tissues were not sampled, only blood, and their repertoires likely differ.

The table came from immunoSEQ multiplex PCR; TCRdb's copy has only in-frame clones and leaves some out. The data show 2 million to 3 million clones, over 85% seen once. V was pared by 7 bases and J by 0 bases, with 26 bases between. CDR3 length: 19 amino acids. From germline, CDR1 is SNHLY and CDR2 FYNNEI. Regarding this clone: As yet, its antigen is unknown.

The TCR originated in a man aged 18-30 years in good health. Some clones in this sample may be carry-over from other donors' samples. The material sequenced was naive CD4+ T cells from PBMCs. Documented subset: CD45RA+ positively selected. V and J are TRBV2 and TRBJ2-3; weak D call: TRBD2 (5 bases). CDR3 sequence (DNA): TGTGCCAGCATCGGAGGAAGAATGAGTGGACCCCTAAGCACAGATACGCAGTATTTT. Its protein product is CASIGGRMSGPLSTDTQYF.